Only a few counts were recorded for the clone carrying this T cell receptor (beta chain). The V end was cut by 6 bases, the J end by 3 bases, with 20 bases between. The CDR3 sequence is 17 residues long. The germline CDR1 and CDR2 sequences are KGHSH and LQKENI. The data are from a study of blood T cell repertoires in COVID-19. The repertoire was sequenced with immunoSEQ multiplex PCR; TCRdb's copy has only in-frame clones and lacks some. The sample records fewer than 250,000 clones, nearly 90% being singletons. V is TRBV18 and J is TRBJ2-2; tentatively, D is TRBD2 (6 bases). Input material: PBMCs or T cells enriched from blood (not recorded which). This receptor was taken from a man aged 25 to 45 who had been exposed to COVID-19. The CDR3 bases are TGTGCCAGCTCTAACGTGCCCGACCGCGGGGACACCGGGGAGCTGTTTTTT. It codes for CASSNVPDRGDTGELFF.